These 24 T cell receptor beta chains originate from one sample sequenced in a study of cytomegalovirus exposure and HLA in healthy donors. Primers for the PCR totalled 60 Vbeta and 13 Jbeta. Profiling relied on immunoSEQ multiplex PCR, and the TCRdb table lists in-frame clones only, not all of them. This repertoire shows 150,000 to 200,000 clones, 82% found once; its top ten account for approximately 1.5%. Sequencing was done on a sample of PBMCs. The receptors were sampled from a girl between 10 and 17 years old in good health and CMV-seropositive.

V is TRBV7-9 and J is TRBJ2-1; 14 bases agree with TRBD2. In germline, CDR1 is SEHNR, CDR2 FQNEAQ (reference sequence). J gave up 9 bases and V 2 bases, and 12 bases lay outside the gene matches. The CDR3 spans 18 residues. CDR3 nucleotides: TGTGCCAGCAGCTTACCTAGTCCGACTAGCGGGAGGGCCATTGAGCAGTTCTTC. Translated, it gives CASSLPSPTSGRAIEQFF. The variable domain in full, completed from reference TRBV7-9 and TRBJ2-1, reads DTGVSQNPRHKITKRGQNVTFRCDPISEHNRLYWYRQTLGQGPEFLTYFQNEAQLEKSRLLSDRFSAERPKGSFSTLEIQRTEQGDSAMYLCASSLPSPTSGRAIEQFFGPGTRLTVL.

In DNA form, the CDR3 reads TGTGCCAGCAGTTACGAGGGCACTGAAGCTTTCTTT. As protein: CASSYEGTEAFF. The J gene is TRBJ1-1, the V gene TRBV6-5; D gene uncertain. Germline lookup yields CDR1 MNHEY and CDR2 SVGAGI. The ends were cut back, 2 bases at V and 4 bases at J, with 5 bases in the middle. The length of the CDR3 is 12 residues.

V and J are TRBV21-1 and TRBJ1-2; TRBD1 reflects the table's D call only, with no check against the DNA. TRBV21-1 is reported as a pseudogene. This CDR3 spans 13 amino acids. The CDR3 here is CASSWKGLRGYTF. The CDR3 nucleotides are TGTGCCAGCAGTTGGAAGGGGTTACGAGGCTACACCTTC.

J is TRBJ2-2 and V is TRBV19; no firm D call. Trimming shortened V by 3 bases and J by 1 base, and 12 bases separated the two germline ends. Germline V gene data show CDR1 as LNHDA and CDR2 as SQIVND (reference sequence). The CDR3 is 16 amino acids. CDR3 in amino acids: CASSILAAVNTGELFF. CDR3 DNA sequence: TGTGCCAGTAGTATTTTGGCGGCCGTGAACACCGGGGAGCTGTTTTTT.

The J gene is TRBJ2-5, the V gene TRBV7-2, with TRBD1 matching 8 bases. CDR1 and CDR2 from the germline V gene are SGHTA and FQGNSA. After removal of 4 bases from V and 5 bases from J, the junction contained 9 bases not matched to a gene. CDR3 length: 15 residues. CDR3 in DNA: TGTGCCAGCAGCTATGGACAGGGAAATCAGGAGACCCAGTACTTC. Amino acids: CASSYGQGNQETQYF. Full variable domain (rest looked up from reference TRBV7-2 and TRBJ2-5): GAGVSQSPSNKVTEKGKDVELRCDPISGHTALYWYRQSLGQGLEFLIYFQGNSAPDKSGLPSDRFSAERTGGSVSTLTIQRTQQEDSAVYLCASSYGQGNQETQYFGPGTRLLVL.

The chain has TRBV5-1 and TRBJ2-5, with 10 bases matching TRBD2. Germline V gene data show CDR1 as SGHRS and CDR2 as YFSETQ. CDR3 length equals 15 residues. The V and J ends lost 5 bases and 2 bases, in that order; junction bases with no gene match: 6. CDR3 protein: CASRSLAGEQETQYF. The CDR3 nucleotides read TGCGCCAGCAGGTCCCTAGCGGGAGAACAAGAGACCCAGTACTTC.

The chain employs TRBV18 and TRBJ1-1, with a weak D call TRBD1 (6 bases). CDR1 is KGHSH and CDR2 is LQKENI in the germline V gene. This CDR3 region has 17 residues. The V and J ends lost 1 base and 1 base respectively, with 16 bases between them. CDR3 amino acids: CASSPLRGKGSNTEAFF. For the CDR3, the DNA is TGTGCCAGCTCACCACTCAGGGGAAAGGGATCGAACACTGAAGCTTTCTTT.

The CDR3 region has the DNA TGTGCCAGCAGTGCCCGAGCGGGGGAGCAGTACTTC. It encodes CASSARAGEQYF. The J gene is TRBJ2-7, the V gene TRBV2; 7 bases are a match to TRBD2. The CDR3 is made up of 12 amino acids. Germline assignment: CDR1 SNHLY and CDR2 FYNNEI. The junction had 4 bases not matched to a gene; V was cut back by 4 bases and J by 7 bases.

The V and J genes are TRBV7-3 and TRBJ2-2, with TRBD2 matching over 10 bases. CDR3 length: 16 residues. The germline gives CDR1 SGHTA, CDR2 FQGTGA. V shed 5 bases and J 5 bases; nucleotides not matched to a gene: 8. Here the CDR3 reads CASSPLAGVGTGELFF. CDR3 nucleotide sequence: TGTGCCAGCAGCCCCCTAGCGGGAGTGGGGACCGGGGAGCTGTTTTTT.

The chain recombines TRBV2 with TRBJ2-1; D might be TRBD1 (6 bases). The germline V gene has CDR1 SNHLY and CDR2 FYNNEI. CDR3 size: 14 residues. V was trimmed by 6 bases and J by 5 bases, leaving 14 bases between them. The DNA of the CDR3 is TGTGCCAGCAGGATAGGACAGCTGGACAATGAGCAGTTCTTC. It is translated as CASRIGQLDNEQFF.

The rearrangement joins TRBV29-1 to TRBJ1-1; a possible D gene is TRBD1 (6 bases). Trimming took off 5 bases at V and 6 bases at J, with 19 bases between the two ends. The CDR3 totals 14 residues. The germline gives CDR1 SQVTM, CDR2 ANQGSEA. CDR3 sequence reads: CSVLQDRDNSEAFF. The CDR3 nucleotides are TGCAGCGTTTTACAGGACAGAGATAACTCTGAAGCTTTCTTT.

For the CDR3, the DNA is TGTGCCAGCAGCCCAGTTCTTGGACTGCAAGACGAGCAGTACTTC. It yields the protein CASSPVLGLQDEQYF. This chain uses TRBV7-2 with TRBJ2-7, with D tentatively TRBD2 (5 bases). Trimming stripped 5 bases from V and 5 bases from J, with 19 bases between. CDR1 SGHTA and CDR2 FQGNSA come from the germline V gene. CDR3 length equals 15 residues. Full variable domain (rest looked up from reference TRBV7-2 and TRBJ2-7): GAGVSQSPSNKVTEKGKDVELRCDPISGHTALYWYRQSLGQGLEFLIYFQGNSAPDKSGLPSDRFSAERTGGSVSTLTIQRTQQEDSAVYLCASSPVLGLQDEQYFGPGTRLTVT.

The chain is built from TRBV28 and TRBJ2-6; D perhaps matches TRBD1 (6 bases). CDR1 and CDR2 (germline): MDHEN, SYDVKM. Trimming left V 8 bases short and J 0 bases short, with 14 bases between. The CDR3 runs to 16 residues. The CDR3 here is CASDSWGLSGANVLTF. In nucleotides, the CDR3 is TGTGCCAGCGATTCTTGGGGGCTCTCTGGGGCCAACGTCCTGACTTTC. The full variable domain, rest sourced from reference TRBV28 and TRBJ2-6, is DVKVTQSSRYLVKRTGEKVFLECVQDMDHENMFWYRQDPGLGLRLIYFSYDVKMKEKGDIPEGYSVSREKKERFSLILESASTNQTSMYLCASDSWGLSGANVLTFGAGSRLTVL.

The rearrangement joins TRBV9 to TRBJ2-5; 7 bases are a match to TRBD1. The CDR3 spans 15 residues. Germline assignment: CDR1 SGDLS and CDR2 YYNGEE. J lost 5 bases, V lost 0 bases, and 7 bases had no gene match. CDR3 nucleotides: TGTGCCAGCAGCGTAGCTACAGGGGTAGGGGAGACCCAGTACTTC. This sequence encodes CASSVATGVGETQYF.

V is TRBV7-9 and J is TRBJ2-1, with 9 positions matching TRBD2. In germline, CDR1 is SEHNR, CDR2 FQNEAQ (reference sequence). This CDR3 is 17 amino acids long. Germline trimming cut 1 base from V and 10 bases from J; bases unmatched to any gene: 14. Written as DNA, the CDR3 is TGTGCCAGCAGCTTAGGATTGTTAGCGGGAGCGGGGAAAGAGCAGTTCTTC. This sequence encodes CASSLGLLAGAGKEQFF.

The rearrangement uses TRBV4-3 and TRBJ2-7; perhaps TRBD2 as D (6 bases). Deletions cut 0 bases from V and 2 bases from J, with 11 bases between. Germline V gene lookup returns CDR1 LGHNA and CDR2 YSLEER. The CDR3 runs to 15 residues. DNA for the CDR3: TGCGCCAGCAGCCAAGAAGTAACGGGGGCCTACGAGCAGTACTTC. It yields the protein CASSQEVTGAYEQYF.

The chain combines TRBV6-5 with TRBJ1-1; weak D call: TRBD1 (5 bases). Germline CDR1 and CDR2: MNHEY and SVGAGI. Trimming shortened V by 5 bases and J by 5 bases, and 18 bases separated the two germline ends. CDR3 length: 15 residues. In DNA form, the CDR3 reads TGTGCCAGCAGTAGCCCCCTCGGGGGAGGGACTGAAGCTTTCTTT. Its translation: CASSSPLGGGTEAFF.

The CDR3 here is CASSAGLAGETQYF. The DNA for the CDR3 is TGTGCCAGCAGCGCCGGACTAGCGGGAGAGACCCAGTACTTC. This chain links TRBV9 with TRBJ2-5; 11 nucleotides agree with TRBD2. Trimming removed 3 bases from V and 4 bases from J; junction bases left unmatched: 2. In germline, CDR1 is SGDLS, CDR2 YYNGEE. The CDR3 is 14 amino acids.

The J gene is TRBJ2-7, the V gene TRBV30, with 10 bases fitting TRBD1. From germline, CDR1 is GTSNPN and CDR2 SVGIG (reference sequence). The CDR3 sequence is 15 residues long. With V trimmed by 3 bases and J by 2 bases, 7 bases remained unmatched. The chain's CDR3 is CAWSLWTGGPYEQYF. In DNA form, the CDR3 reads TGTGCCTGGAGCCTATGGACAGGGGGTCCCTACGAGCAGTACTTC.

J is TRBJ2-2 and V is TRBV15; D not resolved. The ends were cut back, 7 bases at V and 1 base at J, with 13 bases in the middle. The CDR3 sequence is 15 residues long. Germline V gene lookup returns CDR1 LNHNV and CDR2 YYDKDF (reference sequence). For the CDR3, the DNA is TGTGCCACCAAATCCGAGACAAGGAACACCGGGGAGCTGTTTTTT. Translated, it gives CATKSETRNTGELFF.

This chain uses TRBV6-5 with TRBJ2-7; 7 bases agree with TRBD1. The germline CDR1 and CDR2 sequences are MNHEY and SVGAGI. J was trimmed by 5 bases and V by 5 bases; bases with no gene match: 6. The CDR3 loop spans 13 amino acids. The CDR3 protein is CASSRTGAHEQYF. As DNA, the CDR3 is TGTGCCAGCAGTCGAACAGGGGCCCACGAGCAGTACTTC.

The genes are TRBV19 and TRBJ2-3, with 7 nucleotides matching TRBD1. The V segment lost 9 bases and the J segment 2 bases; nucleotides outside the gene matches: 11. The CDR3 is 15 amino acids. The germline V gene has CDR1 LNHDA and CDR2 SQIVND (reference sequence). The DNA of the CDR3 is TGTGCCAGCCCCGTCGGGACAGCCACCACAGATACGCAGTATTTT. It translates to CASPVGTATTDTQYF.

For the CDR3, the DNA is TGTGCCAGCTCACCCGCCGGAGGGGCAAGGGAAAAACTGTTTTTT. It codes for CASSPAGGAREKLFF. J is TRBJ1-4 and V is TRBV18; D is perhaps TRBD1 (5 bases). Germline lookup yields CDR1 KGHSH and CDR2 LQKENI. V was clipped by 3 bases and J by 8 bases, with 16 bases between them. The CDR3 length is 15 residues. The full variable domain, completed using reference TRBV18 and TRBJ1-4, is NAGVMQNPRHLVRRRGQEARLRCSPMKGHSHVYWYRQLPEEGLKFMVYLQKENIIDESGMPKERFSAEFPKEGPSILRIQQVVRGDSAAYFCASSPAGGAREKLFFGSGTQLSVL.

The chain couples TRBV7-9 to TRBJ2-7; TRBD1 might be the D (6 bases). Germline V CDR1 and CDR2: SEHNR, FQNEAQ (reference sequence). Trimming stripped 2 bases from V and 0 bases from J, with 14 bases between. The CDR3 runs 16 residues. CDR3 nucleotide sequence: TGTGCCAGCAGCTTACATAGGGCAGGGGCCTCCTACGAGCAGTACTTC. Translated: CASSLHRAGASYEQYF.